The clone carrying this T cell receptor beta chain showed up many times. The data were obtained in a study of T cells in Graves' hyperthyroidism and ophthalmopathy. In germline, CDR1 is SGHAT, CDR2 FQNNGV. The length of the CDR3 is 14 residues. Trimming stripped 3 bases from V and 3 bases from J, with 10 bases between. Amplification yielded TCR beta CDR3 regions, with RNA transcripts as the source. Primed by the HTBI set, a first-round RT-PCR was run on the TCR CDR3. A single record per CDR3 protein comes from TCRdb applying MiXCR to the multiplex PCR reads. In the table there are some 350,000 distinct CDR3 sequences, 20% to 30% of which are singletons. Those patients with uncontrolled infection, other autoimmune disease, pregnancy or lactation were excluded.

This chain connects TRBV11-2 to TRBJ2-3; D perhaps matches TRBD1 (6 bases). The receptor was isolated from a man in his fifties or sixties with Graves' hyperthyroidism. Sequenced: blood. For the CDR3, the DNA is TGTGCCAGCAGCTTTGGGGGCCCGACAGATACGCAGTATTTT. Protein sequence: CASSFGGPTDTQYF.